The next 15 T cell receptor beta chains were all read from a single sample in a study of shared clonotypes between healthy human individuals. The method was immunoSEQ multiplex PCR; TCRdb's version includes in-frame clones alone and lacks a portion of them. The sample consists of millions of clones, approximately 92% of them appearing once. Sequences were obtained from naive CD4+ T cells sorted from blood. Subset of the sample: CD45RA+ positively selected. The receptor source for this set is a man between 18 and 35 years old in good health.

CDR3 amino acids: CASSVGGSSGIPYEQYF. CDR3 bases: TGTGCCAGCAGCGTAGGCGGGAGTAGCGGGATCCCCTACGAGCAGTACTTC. The genes are TRBV9 and TRBJ2-5; TRBD2 matches at 8 bases. Judging by the DNA end, TRBJ2-7 fits better; the J call may be wrong. The CDR3 length is 17 residues. Per germline, CDR1 SGDLS and CDR2 YYNGEE.

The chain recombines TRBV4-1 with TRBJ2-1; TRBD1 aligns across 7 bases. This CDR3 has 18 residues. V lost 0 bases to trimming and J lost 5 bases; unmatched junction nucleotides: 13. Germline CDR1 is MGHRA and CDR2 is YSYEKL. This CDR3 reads CASSQERQGRLQDNEQFF. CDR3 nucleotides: TGCGCCAGCAGCCAAGAACGACAGGGAAGACTGCAGGACAATGAGCAGTTCTTC.

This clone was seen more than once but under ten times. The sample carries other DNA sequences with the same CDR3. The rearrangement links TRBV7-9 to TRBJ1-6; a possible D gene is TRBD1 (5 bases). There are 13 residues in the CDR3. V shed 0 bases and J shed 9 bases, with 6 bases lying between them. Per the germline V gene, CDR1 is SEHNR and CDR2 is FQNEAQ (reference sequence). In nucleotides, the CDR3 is TGTGCCAGCAGCTTAGCGGGGCCTTCACCCCTCCACTTT. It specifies CASSLAGPSPLHF.

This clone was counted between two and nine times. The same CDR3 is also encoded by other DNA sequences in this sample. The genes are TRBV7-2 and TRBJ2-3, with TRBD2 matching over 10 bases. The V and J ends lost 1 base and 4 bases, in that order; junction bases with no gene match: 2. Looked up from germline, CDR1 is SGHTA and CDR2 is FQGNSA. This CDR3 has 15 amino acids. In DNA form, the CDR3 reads TGTGCCAGCAGCTTAGGGCTAGCGGGAGCAGATACGCAGTATTTT. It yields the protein CASSLGLAGADTQYF.

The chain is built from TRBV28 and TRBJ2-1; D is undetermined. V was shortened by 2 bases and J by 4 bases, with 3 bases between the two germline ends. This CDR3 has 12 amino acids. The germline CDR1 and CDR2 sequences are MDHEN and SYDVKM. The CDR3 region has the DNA TGTGCCAGCAGTTTAGGGTACAATGAGCAGTTCTTC. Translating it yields CASSLGYNEQFF.

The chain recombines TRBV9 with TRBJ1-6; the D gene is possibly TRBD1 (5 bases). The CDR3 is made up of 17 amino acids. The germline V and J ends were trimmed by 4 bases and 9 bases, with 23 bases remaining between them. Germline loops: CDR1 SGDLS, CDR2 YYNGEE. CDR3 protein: CASSLNSGMSGGSPLHF. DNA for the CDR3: TGTGCCAGCAGCCTTAACAGTGGGATGTCGGGGGGTTCACCCCTCCACTTT.

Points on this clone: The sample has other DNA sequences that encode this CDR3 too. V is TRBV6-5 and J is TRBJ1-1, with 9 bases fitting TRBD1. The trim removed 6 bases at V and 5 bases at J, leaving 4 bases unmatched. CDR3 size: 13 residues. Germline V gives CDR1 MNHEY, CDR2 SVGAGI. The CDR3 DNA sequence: TGTGCCAGCAGGGGACAGGGACGTACTGAAGCTTTCTTT. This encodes CASRGQGRTEAFF.

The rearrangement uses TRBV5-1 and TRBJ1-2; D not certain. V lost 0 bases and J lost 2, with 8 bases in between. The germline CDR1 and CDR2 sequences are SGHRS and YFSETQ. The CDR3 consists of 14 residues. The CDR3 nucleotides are TGCGCCAGCAGCTTGGCCCTCATGAACTATGGCTACACCTTC. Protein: CASSLALMNYGYTF.

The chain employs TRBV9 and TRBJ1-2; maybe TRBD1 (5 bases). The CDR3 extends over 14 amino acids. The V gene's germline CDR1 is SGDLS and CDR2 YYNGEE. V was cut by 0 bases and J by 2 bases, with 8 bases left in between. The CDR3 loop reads CASSVDWGNYGYTF. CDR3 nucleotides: TGTGCCAGCAGCGTAGATTGGGGCAACTATGGCTACACCTTC.

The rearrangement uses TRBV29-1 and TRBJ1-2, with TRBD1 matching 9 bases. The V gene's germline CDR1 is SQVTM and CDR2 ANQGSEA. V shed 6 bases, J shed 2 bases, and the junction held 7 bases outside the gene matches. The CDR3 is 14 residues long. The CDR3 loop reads CSVTDRGTNYGYTF. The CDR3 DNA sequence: TGCAGCGTAACGGACAGGGGAACCAACTATGGCTACACCTTC.

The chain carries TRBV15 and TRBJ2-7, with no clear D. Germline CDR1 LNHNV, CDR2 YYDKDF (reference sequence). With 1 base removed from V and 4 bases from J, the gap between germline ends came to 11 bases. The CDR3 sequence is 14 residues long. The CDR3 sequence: CATSRGQDPYEQYF. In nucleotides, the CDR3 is TGTGCCACCAGCAGAGGCCAGGACCCTTACGAGCAGTACTTC. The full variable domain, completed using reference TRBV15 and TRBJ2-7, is DAMVIQNPRYQVTQFGKPVTLSCSQTLNHNVMYWYQQKSSQAPKLLFHYYDKDFNNEADTPDNFQSRRPNTSFCFLDIRSPGLGDTAMYLCATSRGQDPYEQYFGPGTRLTVT.

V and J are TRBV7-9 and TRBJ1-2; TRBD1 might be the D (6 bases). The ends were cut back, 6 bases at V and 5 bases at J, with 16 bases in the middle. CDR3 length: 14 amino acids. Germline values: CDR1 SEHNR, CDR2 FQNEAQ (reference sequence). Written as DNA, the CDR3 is TGTGCCAGCAGTAGACCCGGACAGCGATATGGCTACACCTTC. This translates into CASSRPGQRYGYTF.

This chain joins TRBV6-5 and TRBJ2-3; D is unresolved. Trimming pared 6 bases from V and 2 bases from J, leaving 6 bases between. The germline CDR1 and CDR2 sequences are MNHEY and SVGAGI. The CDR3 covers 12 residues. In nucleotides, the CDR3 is TGTGCCAGCAGGTCGACCACAGATACGCAGTATTTT. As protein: CASRSTTDTQYF.

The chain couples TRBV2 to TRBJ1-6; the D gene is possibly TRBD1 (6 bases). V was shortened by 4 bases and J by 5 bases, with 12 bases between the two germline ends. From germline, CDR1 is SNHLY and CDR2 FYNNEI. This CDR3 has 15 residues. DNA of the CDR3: TGTGCCAGCAGTGGTGACAGGTGGGATAATTCACCCCTCCACTTT. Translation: CASSGDRWDNSPLHF.

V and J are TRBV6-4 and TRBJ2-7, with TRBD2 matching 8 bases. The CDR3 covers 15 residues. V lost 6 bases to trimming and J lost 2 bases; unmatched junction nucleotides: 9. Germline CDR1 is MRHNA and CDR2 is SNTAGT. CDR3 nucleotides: TGTGCCAGCAGACCGACTAGCGCGGACCCCTACGAGCAGTACTTC. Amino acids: CASRPTSADPYEQYF.